A selection of T cell receptor beta chains follows, all from one sample in a study of blood T cell repertoires in COVID-19. Clones were read by immunoSEQ multiplex PCR, and TCRdb kept only the in-frame ones, dropping some. This sample yields approximately 400,000 clones, of which about 87% are seen a single time; 1% to 1.5% belongs to the top ten. Sequenced input: PBMCs or T cells enriched from blood (not recorded which). Receptors were obtained from a man aged 25 to 40 who had recovered from COVID-19. Both conserved end residues are part of each CDR3. Each record gives: V gene, CDR3 protein.

v_gene: TRBV7-2
CDR3aa: CASSSRTGNLSPLHF

v_gene: TRBV6-5
CDR3aa: CASSYSQTYTGELFF

v_gene: TRBV7-2
CDR3aa: CASSLEGAGYQPQHF

v_gene: TRBV18
CDR3aa: CASSLGAPTIISPLHF

v_gene: TRBV5-4
CDR3aa: CASGDYTQYF

v_gene: TRBV3-1/TRBV3-2
CDR3aa: CASSSFGAARDNSPLHF

v_gene: TRBV6-1
CDR3aa: CASSDWAAGYTF

v_gene: TRBV19
CDR3aa: CASSIRGGNGNQPQHF

v_gene: TRBV12-3/TRBV12-4
CDR3aa: CASSLRNSYGYTF

v_gene: TRBV2
CDR3aa: CASSKEGSSNTGELFF

v_gene: TRBV28
CDR3aa: CASSAANRVGAEAFF

v_gene: TRBV29-1
CDR3aa: CSVPGGGNTIYF

v_gene: TRBV25-1
CDR3aa: CASSGTGILYNSPLHF

v_gene: TRBV7-2
CDR3aa: CASSSAGNTEAFF

v_gene: TRBV15
CDR3aa: CATSRELSSYEQYF

v_gene: TRBV6-5
CDR3aa: CASTGFISMNTEAFF

v_gene: TRBV19
CDR3aa: CASSRTQTDYGYTF

v_gene: TRBV5-1
CDR3aa: CASSLTGGPTGELFF

v_gene: TRBV9
CDR3aa: CASSVESLLGQGAAGYTF

v_gene: TRBV5-1
CDR3aa: CASSLSSGGATDTQYF

v_gene: TRBV6-4
CDR3aa: CASSDWNRAGANVLTF

v_gene: TRBV9
CDR3aa: CASSLPSSYGYTF